One sample yielded the 18 T cell receptor beta chains listed below, sequenced in a study of T cells after yellow fever vaccination. TCRdb redid the calling of the 5' RACE reads with MiXCR, one entry per CDR3 protein. The table shows under 500,000 distinct CDR3 sequences, with 18% occurring only once. The starting material was PBMCs, obtained before the yellow fever booster vaccination. The receptors come from a young man who received the YFV17D yellow fever vaccine.

The sample holds a few counts of this clonotype. This sequence joins TRBV20-1 and TRBJ2-3, with no clear D. The V gene's germline CDR1 is DFQATT and CDR2 SNEGSKA (reference sequence). The CDR3 runs 11 residues. Trimming removed 4 bases from V and 5 bases from J, with 7 bases in between. CDR3 in DNA: TGCAGTGCTACCCCGGGAGATACGCAGTATTTT. This encodes CSATPGDTQYF.

This chain uses TRBV18 with TRBJ1-2; D possibly corresponds to TRBD1 (6 bases). The CDR3 consists of 15 residues. V lost 3 bases and J lost 4, with 15 bases in between. CDR1 and CDR2 (germline): KGHSH, LQKENI. The CDR3 is CASSPAGGEGYGYTF. The CDR3 nucleotides read TGTGCCAGCTCACCTGCGGGGGGCGAAGGCTATGGCTACACCTTC.

The V call is TRBV25-1, the J call TRBJ2-1; D not certain. There are 16 residues in the CDR3. Between the trimmed V and J ends, which lost 0 bases and 0 bases, there was a span of 9 bases. Germline assignment: CDR1 MGHDK and CDR2 SYGVNS. CDR3: CASSEYTQSSYNEQFF. CDR3 DNA: TGTGCCAGCAGTGAATATACCCAGTCCTCCTACAATGAGCAGTTCTTC.

The table lists this clonotype with a few counts. This chain uses TRBV5-6 with TRBJ1-1, with 10 nucleotides matching TRBD1. CDR1 SGHDT and CDR2 YYEEEE come from the germline V gene. The V gene end was trimmed by 2 bases and the J gene end by 5 bases; junction bases not matched to a gene: 3. There are 14 residues in the CDR3. In DNA form, the CDR3 reads TGTGCCAGCAGCTTCCGGGACAGGGGAACTGAAGCTTTCTTT. This encodes CASSFRDRGTEAFF.

This clonotype appeared many times. The V and J genes are TRBV7-2 and TRBJ2-1; D gene ambiguous. CDR3 length equals 13 residues. V was pared by 6 bases and J by 6 bases, with 12 bases between. The V gene's germline CDR1 is SGHTA and CDR2 FQGNSA. This chain's CDR3 is CASRFGGANEQFF. DNA of the CDR3: TGTGCCAGCAGGTTCGGTGGAGCCAATGAGCAGTTCTTC.

The genes are TRBV6-2 or TRBV6-3 and TRBJ2-2, with 8 bases identical to TRBD1. J was trimmed by 4 bases and V by 4 bases; bases with no gene match: 5. Germline CDR1 MNHEY, CDR2 SVGEGT. The CDR3 runs to 15 residues. For the CDR3, the DNA is TGTGCCAGCAGTTTTAGACAGGGGAGCACCGGGGAGCTGTTTTTT. Protein: CASSFRQGSTGELFF.

J is TRBJ2-5 and V is TRBV4-3; D is perhaps TRBD1 (6 bases). The CDR3 runs 15 residues. Germline CDR1 reads LGHNA; CDR2 reads YSLEER. The V end lost 4 bases, the J end lost 2 bases, and 14 bases lay between the germline ends. The CDR3 DNA follows: TGCGCCAGCAGCCCAGGGGCAGGGGTACAAGAGACCCAGTACTTC. This encodes CASSPGAGVQETQYF.

This clonotype was recorded a few times. This chain uses TRBV7-6 with TRBJ2-3, with a weak D call TRBD1 (5 bases). Trimming removed 1 base at V and 2 bases at J, with 13 bases between. Germline CDR1 reads SGHVS; CDR2 reads FNYEAQ. This CDR3 has 16 residues. This chain's CDR3 is CASSLEPGWDTDTQYF. As DNA, the CDR3 is TGTGCCAGCAGCTTAGAACCAGGGTGGGACACAGATACGCAGTATTTT.

This chain uses TRBV12-3 or TRBV12-4 with TRBJ2-2; the match to TRBD2 covers 7 bases. V lost 6 bases, J lost 6 bases, and 4 bases stayed unmatched. This CDR3 contains 13 residues. CDR3 loop: CASSTGLAGELFF. The CDR3 DNA reads TGTGCCAGCAGCACCGGACTAGCCGGGGAGCTGTTTTTT.

V gene TRBV9 combines with J gene TRBJ2-7, with 10 nucleotides matching TRBD1. The CDR3 sequence is 14 residues long. CDR1 and CDR2 (germline): SGDLS, YYNGEE. V lost 3 bases to trimming and J lost 3 bases; unmatched junction nucleotides: 3. The CDR3, as DNA: TGTGCCAGCAGCGCCGGGACAGGGGTCTACGAGCAGTACGTC. Translation gives CASSAGTGVYEQYV.

J is TRBJ1-1 and V is TRBV29-1; perhaps TRBD1 as D (5 bases). Germline CDR1 and CDR2: SQVTM and ANQGSEA. This CDR3 spans 12 amino acids. V lost 4 bases to trimming and J lost 3 bases, with 9 bases between them. CDR3 residues: CSVGAGDTEAFF. The DNA for the CDR3 is TGCAGCGTTGGGGCGGGGGACACTGAAGCTTTCTTT. The full variable domain, with the rest looked up from reference TRBV29-1 and TRBJ1-1, is SAVISQKPSRDICQRGTSLTIQCQVDSQVTMMFWYRQQPGQSLTLIATANQGSEATYESGFVIDKFPISRPNLTFSTLTVSNMSPEDSSIYLCSVGAGDTEAFFGQGTRLTVV.

This clonotype has more than one count but fewer than ten. The chain joins TRBV20-1 to TRBJ1-1, with D unclear. Between the trimmed V and J ends, which lost 4 bases and 0 bases, there was a span of 15 bases. Looked up from germline, CDR1 is DFQATT and CDR2 is SNEGSKA (reference sequence). This CDR3 is built from 15 residues. The CDR3 sequence is CSAIHSRTLNTEAFF. The CDR3 bases are TGCAGTGCTATACACTCACGTACCTTGAACACTGAAGCTTTCTTT.

There are a few counts of this clonotype. This chain links TRBV15 with TRBJ1-2, with D perhaps TRBD1 (5 bases). Per the germline V gene, CDR1 is LNHNV and CDR2 is YYDKDF (reference sequence). V lost 0 bases, J lost 4 bases, and 12 bases lay in between. This CDR3 spans 15 amino acids. The CDR3 loop is CATSREVRDRYGYTF. DNA for the CDR3: TGTGCCACCAGCAGAGAAGTGAGGGACCGCTATGGCTACACCTTC.

This clonotype was detected only a few times. The chain couples TRBV30 to TRBJ2-1; D call uncertain. This CDR3 is built from 13 residues. Trimming cost V 2 bases and J 12 bases, with 17 bases left between them. In germline, CDR1 is GTSNPN, CDR2 SVGIG (reference sequence). The CDR3 nucleotides are TGTGCCTGGAGTAAACGAGTCCCCGTCGGGCAGTTCTTC. Translation: CAWSKRVPVGQFF. Together with reference TRBV30 and TRBJ2-1, the CDR3 gives the full variable domain: SQTIHQWPATLVQPVGSPLSLECTVEGTSNPNLYWYRQAAGRGLQLLFYSVGIGQISSEVPQNLSASRPQDRQFILSSKKLLLSDSGFYLCAWSKRVPVGQFFGPGTRLTVL.

There are many counts of this clonotype. This rearrangement joins TRBV6-5 to TRBJ1-1; D gene uncertain. Germline-derived CDR1 and CDR2 are MNHEY and SVGAGI. The CDR3 covers 12 residues. The V and J ends lost 0 bases and 7 bases respectively, with 6 bases between them. The chain's CDR3 is CASSYSGVEAFF. CDR3 coding DNA: TGTGCCAGCAGTTACTCCGGGGTTGAAGCTTTCTTT.

This clonotype has only a few counts. This chain joins TRBV24-1 and TRBJ2-5; D gene uncertain. Per the germline V gene, CDR1 is KGHDR and CDR2 is SFDVKD. V was shortened by 12 bases and J by 2 bases, with 9 bases between the two germline ends. CDR3 length equals 11 residues. CDR3 bases: TGTGCCTATACCGTTCAAGAGACCCAGTACTTC. Encoded protein: CAYTVQETQYF.

This clonotype was observed a handful of times. This rearrangement joins TRBV7-2 to TRBJ2-5, with a weak D call TRBD1 (6 bases). V lost 0 bases, J lost 4 bases, and 9 bases lay in between. Germline V gene lookup returns CDR1 SGHTA and CDR2 FQGNSA. The CDR3 covers 14 residues. DNA for the CDR3: TGTGCCAGCAGCTTAGCTTGGGGGCCAGAGACCCAGTACTTC. It codes for CASSLAWGPETQYF.

The J gene is TRBJ1-5, the V gene TRBV24-1; D is uncertain. Trimming removed 5 bases at V and 5 bases at J, with 9 bases between. This CDR3 has 13 amino acids. CDR1 and CDR2 (germline): KGHDR, SFDVKD. Here the CDR3 DNA reads TGTGCCACCAGTGCTGGATTCTATCAGCCCCAGCATTTT. This sequence encodes CATSAGFYQPQHF.